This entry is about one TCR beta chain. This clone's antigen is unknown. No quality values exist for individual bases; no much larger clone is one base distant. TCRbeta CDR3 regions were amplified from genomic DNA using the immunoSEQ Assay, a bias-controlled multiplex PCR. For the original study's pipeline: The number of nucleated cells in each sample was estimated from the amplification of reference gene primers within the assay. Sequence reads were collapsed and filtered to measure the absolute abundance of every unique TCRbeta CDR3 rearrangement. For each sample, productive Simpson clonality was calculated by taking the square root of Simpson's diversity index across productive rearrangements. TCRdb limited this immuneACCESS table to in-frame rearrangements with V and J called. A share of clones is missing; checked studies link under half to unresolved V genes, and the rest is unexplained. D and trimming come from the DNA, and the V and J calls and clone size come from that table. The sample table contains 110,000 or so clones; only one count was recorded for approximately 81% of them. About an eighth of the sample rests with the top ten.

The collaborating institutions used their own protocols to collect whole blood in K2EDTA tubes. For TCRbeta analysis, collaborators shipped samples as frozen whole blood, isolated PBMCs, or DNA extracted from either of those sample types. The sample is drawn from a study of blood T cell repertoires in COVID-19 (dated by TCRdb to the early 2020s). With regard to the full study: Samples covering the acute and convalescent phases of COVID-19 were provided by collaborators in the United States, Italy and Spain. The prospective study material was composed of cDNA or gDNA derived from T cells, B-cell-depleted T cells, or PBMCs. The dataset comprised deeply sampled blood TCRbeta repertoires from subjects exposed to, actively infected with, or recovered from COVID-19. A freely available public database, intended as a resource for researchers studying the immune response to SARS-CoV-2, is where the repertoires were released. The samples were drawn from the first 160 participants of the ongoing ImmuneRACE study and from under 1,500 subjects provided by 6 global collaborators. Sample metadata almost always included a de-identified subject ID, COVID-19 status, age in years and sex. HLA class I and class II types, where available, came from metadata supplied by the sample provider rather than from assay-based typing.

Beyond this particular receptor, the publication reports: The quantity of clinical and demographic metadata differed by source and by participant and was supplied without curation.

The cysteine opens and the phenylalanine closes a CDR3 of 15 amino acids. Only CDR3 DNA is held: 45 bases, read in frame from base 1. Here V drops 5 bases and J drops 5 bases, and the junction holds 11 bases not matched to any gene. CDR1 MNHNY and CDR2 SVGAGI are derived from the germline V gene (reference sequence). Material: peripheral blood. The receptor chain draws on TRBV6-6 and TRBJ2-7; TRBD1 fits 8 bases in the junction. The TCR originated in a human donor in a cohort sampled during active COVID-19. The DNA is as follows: TGTGCCAGCAGTACAAACATGGGACAGGACCACGAGCAGTACTTC. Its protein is CASSTNMGQDHEQYF.